Listed here is a single T cell receptor beta chain. This record comes from a study of shared T cell receptors in the human thymus. TCRdb's copy holds only in-frame clones and misses some; the assay was immunoSEQ multiplex PCR. The sample lists about 660,000 clones; more than 75% were seen once. This sample also appeared in a second study, on human thymus T cells. That report notes: From resections taken during corrective heart surgery, the thymus tissue was obtained.

Sequenced: thymocytes. The TCR was taken from a boy under two years old with a congenital heart defect.

This CDR3 reads CASSQVEQGSGNTIYF. The CDR3 DNA reads TGCGCCAGCAGCCAGGTGGAACAGGGTTCTGGAAACACCATATATTTT. The V gene is TRBV4-3, the J gene TRBJ1-3; TRBD1 is a possible D gene (6 bases). Per germline, CDR1 LGHNA and CDR2 YSLEER. Trimming removed 3 bases at V and 1 base at J, with 13 bases between. The CDR3 consists of 16 residues.